Presented here are 30 T cell receptor beta chains from one specimen sequenced in a study of PD-L1 blockade in urothelial cancer. Sample time point: pretreatment peripheral blood. Generated by immunoSEQ multiplex PCR, the TCRdb table keeps only in-frame clones and is missing some. Of about 72,000 clones in the sample, 85% to 90% were seen once. Sequenced here: PBMCs, sampled around atezolizumab (anti-PD-L1) treatment. Every receptor here comes from a man in his sixties or seventies with urothelial cancer.

The CDR3 DNA follows: TGTGCCAGCAGCTTAGCCGGCGGGGAGCTGTTTTTT. This codes for CASSLAGGELFF. The chain links TRBV11-2 to TRBJ2-2; the D is unclear. The germline V gene has CDR1 SGHAT and CDR2 FQNNGV. The CDR3 loop spans 12 amino acids. The V gene lost 1 base and the J gene lost 7 bases, with 4 bases spanning the gap.

This rearrangement joins TRBV9 to TRBJ2-3; TRBD1 aligns across 7 bases. Germline values: CDR1 SGDLS, CDR2 YYNGEE. The length of the CDR3 is 15 residues. V lost 1 base to trimming and J lost 2 bases; unmatched junction nucleotides: 4. CDR3 sequence (DNA): TGTGCCAGCAGCGTATTCGGGACAGCCACAGATACGCAGTATTTT. Translating gives CASSVFGTATDTQYF.

The chain couples TRBV19 to TRBJ2-2; TRBD1 might be the D (6 bases). V lost 9 bases to trimming and J lost 0 bases, with 11 bases between them. This CDR3 comprises 14 residues. CDR1 LNHDA and CDR2 SQIVND come from the germline V gene (reference sequence). This CDR3 reads CASARTANTGELFF. The CDR3 DNA reads TGTGCCAGCGCCCGGACAGCGAACACCGGGGAGCTGTTTTTT.

This chain joins TRBV5-6 and TRBJ2-3, with 15 bases fitting TRBD2. With V trimmed by 4 bases and J by 2 bases, 8 bases remained unmatched. In germline, CDR1 is SGHDT, CDR2 YYEEEE. CDR3 size: 18 residues. The CDR3 protein is CASSGLAGGPRDTDTQYF. The CDR3 nucleotides are TGTGCCAGCAGCGGACTAGCGGGAGGGCCAAGGGACACAGATACGCAGTATTTT. The whole variable domain, remainder taken from reference TRBV5-6 and TRBJ2-3, is DAGVTQSPTHLIKTRGQQVTLRCSPKSGHDTVSWYQQALGQGPQFIFQYYEEEERQRGNFPDRFSGHQFPNYSSELNVNALLLGDSALYLCASSGLAGGPRDTDTQYFGPGTRLTVL.

DNA for the CDR3: TGTGCCAGCACCCTCCGGACAGTAACTGTCCCCCAGCATTTT. It is translated as CASTLRTVTVPQHF. The V and J genes are TRBV6-1 and TRBJ1-5, with a possible D match to TRBD1 (6 bases). Germline V gene lookup returns CDR1 MNHNS and CDR2 SASEGT. The V gene lost 7 bases and the J gene lost 10 bases, with 20 bases spanning the gap. The CDR3 totals 14 residues.

V is TRBV6-1 and J is TRBJ2-4; D may be TRBD2 (5 bases). The CDR3 length is 16 residues. Trimming cost V 1 base and J 0 bases, with 10 bases left between them. Germline V gives CDR1 MNHNS, CDR2 SASEGT. In nucleotides, the CDR3 is TGTGCCAGCAGTGAAGACGGGGTCGGAGCCAAAAACATTCAGTACTTC. Encoded protein: CASSEDGVGAKNIQYF.

The chain is built from TRBV5-4 and TRBJ2-7, with TRBD1 identical over 8 bases. The CDR3 extends over 13 amino acids. The germline V gene encodes CDR1 SGHNT and CDR2 YYREEE (reference sequence). V trimming: 6 bases; J trimming: 6 bases; junction bases outside the gene matches: 8. The CDR3: CASTRQGSVEQYF. The CDR3 DNA sequence: TGTGCCAGCACCCGACAGGGGAGTGTCGAGCAGTACTTC.

The rearrangement joins TRBV5-4 to TRBJ2-1; 10 nucleotides line up with TRBD2. CDR3 length: 17 amino acids. V shed 4 bases and J 2 bases; nucleotides not matched to a gene: 9. Germline values: CDR1 SGHNT, CDR2 YYREEE (reference sequence). CDR3 bases: TGTGCCAGCAGCCCAAAAGCGGGAGGGCCTGCCTACAATGAGCAGTTCTTC. Amino acids: CASSPKAGGPAYNEQFF.

CDR3 in amino acids: CASTSQAGPSYEQYF. The CDR3 region has the DNA TGCGCCAGCACCTCCCAGGCGGGACCGAGCTACGAGCAGTACTTC. The chain combines TRBV5-1 with TRBJ2-7; D might be TRBD2 (6 bases). Germline lookup yields CDR1 SGHRS and CDR2 YFSETQ. The CDR3 covers 15 residues. V dropped 6 bases and J dropped 3 bases, with 19 bases sitting between them.

This clone was observed a single time. The CDR3 DNA sequence: TGTGCCAGCAGCGTAGATGGAGTAGGCTACACCTTC. Translating gives CASSVDGVGYTF. The chain uses TRBV9 and TRBJ1-2; D gene unclear. The CDR3 contains 12 residues. Per the germline V gene, CDR1 is SGDLS and CDR2 is YYNGEE. Trimming left V 0 bases short and J 8 bases short, with 8 bases between.

The chain carries TRBV25-1 and TRBJ2-7, with 11 bases matching TRBD2. Germline V CDR1 and CDR2: MGHDK, SYGVNS. The V and J ends lost 6 bases and 7 bases, in that order; junction bases with no gene match: 17. There are 17 residues in the CDR3. As DNA, the CDR3 is TGTGCCAGCAGCCCCCCTAGCGGGAGGACCGTACTCGAGGAGCAGTACTTC. This encodes CASSPPSGRTVLEEQYF.

J is TRBJ2-1 and V is TRBV5-1; D gene unclear. The V end was cut by 0 bases, the J end by 8 bases, with 3 bases between. Germline CDR1 is SGHRS and CDR2 is YFSETQ. CDR3 length equals 11 residues. CDR3 region: CASSLVDEQFF. CDR3 in DNA: TGCGCCAGCAGCTTGGTCGATGAGCAGTTCTTC.

The chain is built from TRBV5-1 and TRBJ2-7; D may be TRBD2 (6 bases). The CDR3 is 14 residues long. Trimming left V 4 bases short and J 3 bases short, with 14 bases between. Germline V gives CDR1 SGHRS, CDR2 YFSETQ. The CDR3 protein is CASSDRDGGYEQYF. CDR3 nucleotide sequence: TGCGCCAGCAGCGATCGGGACGGGGGCTACGAGCAGTACTTC.

The chain has TRBV7-3 and TRBJ2-2; D is perhaps TRBD2 (6 bases). This CDR3 has 14 residues. V was shortened by 7 bases and J by 1 base, with 10 bases between the two germline ends. Germline values: CDR1 SGHTA, CDR2 FQGTGA. CDR3 amino acids: CASKLAVNTGELFF. CDR3 DNA: TGTGCCAGCAAACTAGCAGTGAACACCGGGGAGCTGTTTTTT. The whole variable domain, remainder taken from reference TRBV7-3 and TRBJ2-2, is GAGVSQTPSNKVTEKGKYVELRCDPISGHTALYWYRQSLGQGPEFLIYFQGTGAADDSGLPNDRFFAVRPEGSVSTLKIQRTERGDSAVYLCASKLAVNTGELFFGEGSRLTVL.

This sequence joins TRBV5-1 and TRBJ1-4; TRBD1 aligns across 7 bases. Germline trimming cut 2 bases from V and 2 bases from J; bases unmatched to any gene: 6. CDR1 is SGHRS and CDR2 is YFSETQ in the germline V gene. The CDR3 consists of 16 residues. CDR3 region: CASSFNRGGTNEKLFF. The DNA of the CDR3 is TGCGCCAGCAGCTTTAACAGGGGAGGCACTAATGAAAAACTGTTTTTT.

The chain uses TRBV7-9 and TRBJ1-2; 10 bases agree with TRBD1. Losses at the gene ends were 5 bases for V and 8 bases for J; bases not matched to a gene: 17. The CDR3 has 17 residues. In germline, CDR1 is SEHNR, CDR2 FQNEAQ (reference sequence). DNA for the CDR3: TGTGCCAGCAGCGCTCGGGGCCCGACAGGGGGCCGCGAAGGCTACACCTTC. This sequence encodes CASSARGPTGGREGYTF. Using reference TRBV7-9 and TRBJ1-2 for the parts outside the CDR3, the full variable domain is DTGVSQNPRHKITKRGQNVTFRCDPISEHNRLYWYRQTLGQGPEFLTYFQNEAQLEKSRLLSDRFSAERPKGSFSTLEIQRTEQGDSAMYLCASSARGPTGGREGYTFGSGTRLTVV.

This clone appeared a single time. In nucleotides, the CDR3 is TGTGCCAGTAGTACCGACAGGGGCTACGAGCAGTACTTC. Amino acids: CASSTDRGYEQYF. The rearrangement links TRBV19 to TRBJ2-7, with 8 bases lining up with TRBD1. V trimming: 4 bases; J trimming: 3 bases; junction bases outside the gene matches: 2. Germline V CDR1 and CDR2: LNHDA, SQIVND (reference sequence). This CDR3 is 13 amino acids long.

V gene TRBV6-1 combines with J gene TRBJ2-1; unclear D gene. The CDR3 contains 14 residues. Trimming shortened V by 5 bases and J by 8 bases, and 16 bases separated the two germline ends. Germline CDR1 and CDR2: MNHNS and SASEGT. Here the CDR3 DNA reads TGTGCCAGCAGTCGCGAGGCGTGGTCGGATGAGCAGTTCTTC. It encodes CASSREAWSDEQFF.

The V and J genes are TRBV4-1 and TRBJ2-3; D perhaps matches TRBD2 (5 bases). CDR1 and CDR2 (germline): MGHRA, YSYEKL. This CDR3 comprises 15 residues. V shed 0 bases and J shed 5 bases, with 12 bases lying between them. The CDR3 loop is CASSQDRVSGDTQYF. CDR3 coding DNA: TGCGCCAGCAGCCAAGATCGGGTAAGCGGAGATACGCAGTATTTT.

J is TRBJ2-7 and V is TRBV29-1; tentative D call: TRBD1 (5 bases). V was trimmed by 0 bases and J by 2 bases, leaving 5 bases between them. The CDR3 is 12 residues long. The germline CDR1 and CDR2 sequences are SQVTM and ANQGSEA. CDR3 in DNA: TGCAGCGTTGAAGACAGGGCCTACGAGCAGTACTTC. Amino acid sequence: CSVEDRAYEQYF.

This chain uses TRBV5-1 with TRBJ2-6; D gene unclear. Germline values: CDR1 SGHRS, CDR2 YFSETQ. This CDR3 is built from 18 residues. Trimming cost V 4 bases and J 1 base, with 18 bases left between them. CDR3 coding DNA: TGCGCCAGCAGCCCCTTAACAGCCCCCGTTTCTGGGGCCAACGTCCTGACTTTC. As protein: CASSPLTAPVSGANVLTF.

The chain uses TRBV19 and TRBJ1-2, with D possibly being TRBD1 (5 bases). CDR3 length: 11 residues. V was cut by 5 bases and J by 13 bases, with 14 bases left in between. CDR1 LNHDA and CDR2 SQIVND come from the germline V gene (reference sequence). The DNA for the CDR3 is TGTGCCAGTAGTTCAAGGACGGGGGGCACCTTC. Its translation is CASSSRTGGTF.

This clone appeared a single time. This rearrangement joins TRBV5-4 to TRBJ1-3; 9 nucleotides align to TRBD1. Trimming removed 4 bases from V and 0 bases from J; junction bases left unmatched: 2. The CDR3 is 15 amino acids. CDR1 SGHNT and CDR2 YYREEE come from the germline V gene (reference sequence). The CDR3 protein is CASSMTGGSGNTIYF. In DNA, the CDR3 is TGTGCCAGCAGCATGACAGGGGGCTCTGGAAACACCATATATTTT.

This chain uses TRBV7-8 with TRBJ2-7, with 9 nucleotides matching TRBD1. Per the germline V gene, CDR1 is SGHVS and CDR2 is FQNEAQ. The CDR3 covers 13 residues. Unmatched junction bases numbered 5, after V lost 5 bases and J lost 6 bases. The CDR3 DNA is TGTGCCAGCAGCATGGGACAGGGAGGCGAGCAGTACTTC. Translated, it gives CASSMGQGGEQYF.

This chain links TRBV5-4 with TRBJ2-3, with a weak D call TRBD2 (5 bases). Germline V gene lookup returns CDR1 SGHNT and CDR2 YYREEE (reference sequence). CDR3 length: 15 amino acids. V lost 3 bases, J lost 0 bases, and 11 bases lay in between. The CDR3 coding sequence is TGTGCCAGCAGCTATGGAGGAACTAGCACAGATACGCAGTATTTT. The encoded protein is CASSYGGTSTDTQYF.

This clone was found once. This chain links TRBV5-1 with TRBJ2-2; D call uncertain. Germline CDR1 and CDR2: SGHRS and YFSETQ. The CDR3 length is 14 residues. Trimming took off 1 base at V and 6 bases at J, with 10 bases between the two ends. CDR3 residues: CASSLSPEAGELFF. The CDR3 DNA sequence: TGCGCCAGCAGCTTGTCCCCAGAGGCCGGGGAGCTGTTTTTT. Variable domain in full (rest from reference TRBV5-1 and TRBJ2-2): KAGVTQTPRYLIKTRGQQVTLSCSPISGHRSVSWYQQTPGQGLQFLFEYFSETQRNKGNFPGRFSGRQFSNSRSEMNVSTLELGDSALYLCASSLSPEAGELFFGEGSRLTVL.

The chain is built from TRBV5-1 and TRBJ2-5, with no clear D. This CDR3 has 13 amino acids. Trimming removed 4 bases at V and 1 base at J, with 8 bases between. CDR1 and CDR2 from the germline V gene are SGHRS and YFSETQ. CDR3 protein: CASSELRQETQYF. DNA of the CDR3: TGCGCCAGCAGCGAACTCCGCCAAGAGACCCAGTACTTC.

J is TRBJ2-7 and V is TRBV7-3; no clear D. V shed 1 base and J shed 6 bases, with 10 bases lying between them. The germline CDR1 and CDR2 sequences are SGHTA and FQGTGA. The CDR3 loop spans 13 amino acids. CDR3 in DNA: TGTGCCAGCAGCTTAAACCCTCCGAGCGAGCAGTACTTC. Translating gives CASSLNPPSEQYF.

Here the CDR3 DNA reads TGTGCCAGCAGTCCACGAGGTGGCTACACCTTC. Translating it yields CASSPRGGYTF. The gene calls are TRBV28 and TRBJ1-2, with D unresolved. V lost 5 bases and J lost 7, with 8 bases in between. The CDR3 is 11 residues long. Looked up from germline, CDR1 is MDHEN and CDR2 is SYDVKM.

The chain recombines TRBV4-1 with TRBJ2-3; 11 bases line up with TRBD1. The CDR3 is 17 residues long. The V and J ends lost 1 base and 6 bases, in that order; junction bases with no gene match: 9. Per germline, CDR1 MGHRA and CDR2 YSYEKL. CDR3 residues: CASSQVRGTGGIDTQYF. CDR3 sequence (DNA): TGCGCCAGCAGCCAAGTTAGGGGGACAGGGGGTATCGATACGCAGTATTTT.